A single sample is the source of the 12 T cell receptor beta chains below, sequenced in a study of blood T cell repertoires in COVID-19. Generated by immunoSEQ multiplex PCR, the TCRdb table keeps only in-frame clones and is missing some. The data show about 91,000 clones, with around nine tenths seen just once and approximately 4.8% held by the top ten. Sequencing was done on a sample of peripheral blood. These receptors all stem from a woman older than 75 with active COVID-19.

The chain couples TRBV6-5 to TRBJ2-7; 7 bases match TRBD1. The CDR3 is made up of 16 amino acids. Germline CDR1 is MNHEY and CDR2 is SVGAGI. With 0 bases clipped from V and 0 bases from J, the junction kept 5 bases outside the gene matches. CDR3: CASSYSGTAVSYEQYF. CDR3 DNA: TGTGCCAGCAGTTACTCGGGGACAGCTGTCTCCTACGAGCAGTACTTC.

V and J are TRBV5-5 and TRBJ2-2; weak D call: TRBD2 (5 bases). CDR1 is SGHKS and CDR2 is YYEKEE in the germline V gene (reference sequence). Trimming removed 2 bases from V and 3 bases from J, with 14 bases in between. The CDR3 covers 16 residues. Written as DNA, the CDR3 is TGTGCCAGCAGCTTACAACCCGGGATTGACACCGGGGAGCTGTTTTTT. Translated, it gives CASSLQPGIDTGELFF.

This clone was found a few times. The V call is TRBV28, the J call TRBJ1-3; 10 bases align to TRBD1. The CDR3 extends over 16 amino acids. Looked up from germline, CDR1 is MDHEN and CDR2 is SYDVKM. The ends lost 3 bases at V and 2 bases at J; junction bases unmatched: 4. CDR3 sequence: CASSLGGQGAGNTIYF. CDR3 DNA: TGTGCCAGCAGTTTGGGTGGACAGGGGGCTGGAAACACCATATATTTT.

This clone was observed a single time. DNA of the CDR3: TGCGCCAGCAGCGTCGCGGGGGGTCAAGAGACCCAGTACTTC. Translation: CASSVAGGQETQYF. The chain recombines TRBV5-1 with TRBJ2-5; the match to TRBD2 covers 8 bases. Germline V gene data show CDR1 as SGHRS and CDR2 as YFSETQ. CDR3 length equals 14 residues. With 4 bases clipped from V and 2 bases from J, the junction kept 4 bases outside the gene matches.

The chain combines TRBV29-1 with TRBJ2-7; 11 bases align to TRBD2. The germline V gene encodes CDR1 SQVTM and CDR2 ANQGSEA. The V and J ends lost 3 bases and 7 bases, in that order; junction bases with no gene match: 11. This CDR3 spans 15 amino acids. The CDR3 bases are TGCAGCGTTGAGTCCGGCCTAGCGGGGGGAGGAGAGCAGTACTTC. It specifies CSVESGLAGGGEQYF.

The V gene is TRBV27, the J gene TRBJ1-6; D might be TRBD1 (6 bases). V was clipped by 8 bases and J by 8 bases, with 13 bases between them. Germline CDR1 is MNHEY and CDR2 is SMNVEV (reference sequence). The length of the CDR3 is 13 residues. The CDR3 spells CASRRPGDSPLHF. As DNA, the CDR3 is TGTGCCAGCCGGCGACCAGGGGATTCACCCCTCCACTTT.

This clone was detected once. V and J are TRBV9 and TRBJ1-1, with TRBD1 matching over 7 bases. The germline V gene encodes CDR1 SGDLS and CDR2 YYNGEE. V dropped 5 bases and J dropped 5; count of bases not matched to a gene: 6. The CDR3 contains 13 residues. The CDR3 here is CASRQGEETEAFF. CDR3 nucleotides: TGTGCCAGCAGGCAGGGGGAGGAAACTGAAGCTTTCTTT.

This clone is a singleton in its sample. V is TRBV7-2 and J is TRBJ1-4; maybe TRBD1 (6 bases). Germline V CDR1 and CDR2: SGHTA, FQGNSA. The CDR3 is 15 residues long. Trimming pared 4 bases from V and 5 bases from J, leaving 14 bases between. The CDR3 protein is CASSSIGGVNEKLFF. The CDR3 DNA is TGTGCCAGCAGCTCTATAGGGGGGGTGAATGAAAAACTGTTTTTT.

The V gene is TRBV27, the J gene TRBJ1-5; D is ambiguous. V was trimmed by 1 base and J by 2 bases, leaving 6 bases between them. Germline-derived CDR1 and CDR2 are MNHEY and SMNVEV (reference sequence). This CDR3 spans 14 amino acids. For the CDR3, the DNA is TGTGCCAGCAGTTTATTCCCAGGCAATCAGCCCCAGCATTTT. Amino acid sequence: CASSLFPGNQPQHF.

The chain employs TRBV28 and TRBJ2-1; 10 nucleotides agree with TRBD2. In germline, CDR1 is MDHEN, CDR2 SYDVKM. The CDR3 has 18 amino acids. The V segment lost 3 bases and the J segment 7 bases; nucleotides outside the gene matches: 15. The CDR3 here is CASSFSGLAPQRENEQFF. The CDR3 DNA reads TGTGCCAGCAGTTTTTCGGGACTAGCGCCTCAGAGAGAGAATGAGCAGTTCTTC.

V is TRBV28 and J is TRBJ1-3; D is perhaps TRBD1 (6 bases). Germline V lookup: CDR1 MDHEN, CDR2 SYDVKM. This CDR3 is 15 amino acids long. With 6 bases removed from V and 0 bases from J, the gap between germline ends came to 12 bases. The CDR3, as DNA: TGTGCCAGCAGCGAGGACAGTAACTCTGGAAACACCATATATTTT. Protein product: CASSEDSNSGNTIYF.

V gene TRBV19 combines with J gene TRBJ2-5; tentatively, D is TRBD2 (7 bases). The V and J ends lost 6 bases and 4 bases respectively, with 15 bases between them. The CDR3 has 14 residues. CDR1 is LNHDA, CDR2 SQIVND, per germline (reference sequence). CDR3 loop: CASRGRGAGETQYF. The CDR3 coding sequence is TGTGCCAGTAGGGGGAGGGGGGCTGGAGAGACCCAGTACTTC.